This T cell receptor (beta chain) derives from a study of monozygotic twins with inflammatory bowel disease. Broader study findings: Telling apart the different T cell subtypes was not possible.

The CDR3 totals 12 residues. For every sample, eight separate reactions were used to make cDNA. Following a re-call of the 5' RACE reads, TCRdb has one entry per CDR3 protein and lacks DNA. This sample lists around 200,000 distinct CDR3 sequences; its ten largest clones have less than 2%. Skipping T cell sorting, the study isolated total RNA directly from whole blood. In regard to this clonotype: Its target is unknown.

The source is a human donor with ulcerative colitis or Crohn's disease, or a healthy co-twin of an affected twin (not recorded which). This chain joins TRBV12-3 or TRBV12-4 and TRBJ1-6. Sequenced material: blood. The CDR3 spells CASSFKGSPLHF.